This T cell receptor (beta chain) was documented in a study of blood T cell repertoires in COVID-19. Overall study context: Samples representing acute and convalescent COVID-19 were sourced from the United States, Italy and Spain.

Participants were placed into cohorts based on the clinical history they reported. V shed 5 bases and J shed 7 bases, with 6 bases lying between them. CDR1 and CDR2 from the germline V gene are SGHAT and FQNNGV. This CDR3 comprises 12 residues. With respect to this clone: Within the sample, other DNA sequences also encode this same CDR3.

TCRdb keeps only in-frame clones here, not all; method: immunoSEQ multiplex PCR. The sample comprises about 250,000 clones, roughly 86% of which are singletons, and about 4% rests with the top ten. The sequenced material came from PBMCs or T cells enriched from blood (not recorded which). The source is a woman aged 25 to 39 with acute COVID-19. The J gene is TRBJ1-6, the V gene TRBV11-2; no clear D. The CDR3 DNA follows: TGTGCCAGCAGCCCGGGGAATTCACCCCTCCACTTT. Amino acids: CASSPGNSPLHF.